This T cell receptor (beta chain) derives from a study of shared clonotypes between healthy human individuals. Overall study: Serving as donors were a couple of women and a few men, whose ages spanned 18 to 49. Study conclusions and caveats: With few donors, the genetic and exposure-history diversity represented was limited. Sharing across four donors was seen in 4.5% to 6.5% of naive CD4 clonotypes.

For this clone: Its specificity is unknown.

TCRdb keeps only in-frame clones here, not all; method: immunoSEQ multiplex PCR. The data show 2,100,000 or so clones, nearly 97% seen once. This CDR3 contains 15 residues. CDR1 is SNHLY, CDR2 FYNNEI, per germline. Trimming cost V 8 bases and J 3 bases; bases outside gene matches: 8. The J gene is TRBJ1-1, the V gene TRBV2; TRBD1 matches at 11 bases. The clonotype originates from a man between 18 and 29 years old in good health. Material for sequencing was naive CD4+ T cells sorted from blood. Subset described: CD45RA+ positively selected. Here the CDR3 DNA reads TGTGCCAGCCTAATGGGACAGGGGGAACACACTGAAGCTTTCTTT. Protein sequence: CASLMGQGEHTEAFF.